A selection of T cell receptor beta chains follows, all from one sample in a study of T cells in localized non-small cell lung cancer. Produced via immunoSEQ multiplex PCR; TCRdb's table is partial and in-frame only. The top ten hold over 12% of the sample, which has about 26,000 clones, roughly nine tenths seen once. Specimen: peripheral blood, collected before any cancer treatment. These receptors were obtained from a female donor aged 60 or older with stage II squamous cell lung carcinoma. The CDR3 runs from the conserved cysteine through the conserved F or W. A D gene is named only where the DNA matches it firmly. Where a row states a size, it is once, few, many or the class of an expanded clone; other rows omit it.

V gene	D gene	clone size	J gene	CDR3 DNA	CDR3 protein
TRBV7-9	.	.	TRBJ1-2	TGTGCCAGCAGACCCCTGCCACCTGGAGGCTACACCTTC	CASRPLPPGGYTF
TRBV9	.	.	TRBJ2-7	TGTGCCAGCAGCGTAGGTCTGGGAGGATGGCCCTACGAGCAGTACTTC	CASSVGLGGWPYEQYF
TRBV7-8	.	.	TRBJ1-4	TGTGCCAGCAGCTTAGGTCGGCAGGAAAAACTGTTTTTT	CASSLGRQEKLFF
TRBV7-2	TRBD1	.	TRBJ1-1	TGTGCCAGCAGCTTAGCCCCGGCAGGGGGCGCGAGGACTGAAGCTTTCTTT	CASSLAPAGGARTEAFF
TRBV7-3	.	.	TRBJ2-6	TGTGCCAGCAGCTTTCTGAGCGGCTCTGGGGCCAACGTCCTGACTTTC	CASSFLSGSGANVLTF
TRBV28	TRBD1	.	TRBJ2-3	TGTGCCAGCAGTTTGGGGACAGGGGCCCTTTTGGGGAATACGCAGTATTTT	CASSLGTGALLGNTQYF
TRBV29-1	.	once	TRBJ2-4	TGCAGCGTTGAACCCCAGGGGAGGGACATTCAGTACTTC	CSVEPQGRDIQYF
TRBV6-5	.	.	TRBJ1-1	TGTGCCAGCAGCCTCAGTGAGCCTCTAAACACTGAAGCTTTCTTT	CASSLSEPLNTEAFF
TRBV5-5	TRBD1	.	TRBJ1-1	TGTGCCAGCAGCTTGTCAGGGGGTAACACTGAAGCTTTCTTT	CASSLSGGNTEAFF
TRBV19	TRBD2	.	TRBJ2-1	TGTGCCAGTAGTCGCACTAGCGGCCTCTCCTACAATGAGCAGTTCTTC	CASSRTSGLSYNEQFF
TRBV11-2	TRBD2	.	TRBJ2-7	TGTGCCAGCAGCTTAAGCGGGAGGGCCAGGGAGCAGTACTTC	CASSLSGRAREQYF
TRBV5-1	.	.	TRBJ1-2	TGCGCCAGCAGCCCTCAGGGCGTTAACTATGGCTACACCTTC	CASSPQGVNYGYTF
TRBV7-2	.	.	TRBJ2-1	TGTGCCAGCAAACGCCCCGGGTCATACAATGAGCAGTTCTTC	CASKRPGSYNEQFF
TRBV10-2	.	.	TRBJ2-1	TGCGCCACCACCGGGACCCTGCAAGGTAGTTCCTACAATGAGCAGTTCTTC	CATTGTLQGSSYNEQFF
TRBV19	.	medium-sized	TRBJ1-5	TGTGCCAGTACCGACAGAACCAGCAATCAGCCCCAGCATTTT	CASTDRTSNQPQHF
TRBV5-6	.	.	TRBJ1-2	TGTGCCAGCAGCTTGCAGGCGTCCGAATATGGCTACACCTTC	CASSLQASEYGYTF
TRBV14	TRBD1	.	TRBJ2-7	TGTGCCAGCAGCCTCAGGGGGCTGAACGAGCAGTACTTC	CASSLRGLNEQYF
TRBV19	.	.	TRBJ2-1	TGTGCCAGTAGTATAGGTCTGGACAATGAGCAGTTCTTC	CASSIGLDNEQFF
TRBV4-2	TRBD2	.	TRBJ2-7	TGTGCCAGCAGCCAAGACGGGGCTAGCGGCTTTTACGAGCAGTACTTC	CASSQDGASGFYEQYF
TRBV6-6	TRBD1	.	TRBJ1-1	TGTGCCAGCAGTACGGGGACAGGGAACACTGAAGCTTTCTTT	CASSTGTGNTEAFF
TRBV7-9	.	.	TRBJ1-1	TGTGCCAGCAGCTTTGACACGATGAACACTGAAGCTTTCTTT	CASSFDTMNTEAFF
TRBV5-4	TRBD1	.	TRBJ2-1	TGTGCCAGCAGCTTAGACAGGGGGCCCCACAATGAGCAGTTCTTC	CASSLDRGPHNEQFF
TRBV10-3	TRBD1	.	TRBJ1-5	TGTGCCATCAGTGACCCTACAGGGGGAGTAAATCAGCCCCAGCATTTT	CAISDPTGGVNQPQHF
TRBV5-1	TRBD1	.	TRBJ2-3	TGCGCCAGCAGCTGGACAGGGGTATTTGGAGATACGCAGTATTTT	CASSWTGVFGDTQYF
TRBV18	.	once	TRBJ2-1	TGTGCCAGCTCACCGGTAGCTGAGCAGTTCTTC	CASSPVAEQFF
TRBV7-9	.	.	TRBJ2-7	TGTGCCAGCAGCTTTGGGACACAATACTACGAGCAGTACTTC	CASSFGTQYYEQYF
TRBV4-3	.	.	TRBJ1-2	TGCGCCAGCAGCCAAGACATTCATAATCGCTATGGCTACACCTTC	CASSQDIHNRYGYTF
TRBV5-6	.	.	TRBJ2-3	TGTGCCAGCAGCTTTTGGTCCACAGATACGCAGTATTTT	CASSFWSTDTQYF
TRBV6-5	.	once	TRBJ1-1	TGTGCCAGCAGTTACTCGACCAGGGGAGGCACTGAAGCTTTCTTT	CASSYSTRGGTEAFF
TRBV9	TRBD2	.	TRBJ2-1	TGTGCCAGCAGCGTAGACCGACTAGCGGGGGGAGGGAATGAGCAGTTCTTC	CASSVDRLAGGGNEQFF
TRBV18	.	.	TRBJ2-7	TGTGCCAGCTCGCCGCGGGGGGGAGGACAGGGTTCACACGAGCAGTACTTC	CASSPRGGGQGSHEQYF
TRBV7-9	TRBD1	.	TRBJ2-7	TGTGCCAGCAGCATATCGGGGACAGGGGAGACCTACGAGCAGTACTTC	CASSISGTGETYEQYF
TRBV29-1	.	.	TRBJ2-3	TGCAGCGGGGTTAGCACAGATACGCAGTATTTT	CSGVSTDTQYF
TRBV5-1	.	.	TRBJ2-4	TGCGCCAGCAGCTTAGGACGGTCAAAAGGCATTCAGTACTTC	CASSLGRSKGIQYF
TRBV11-2	TRBD2	.	TRBJ2-1	TGTGCCAGCAGCTTAGAGGCTAGCGGGCTCTTCAATGAGCAGTTCTTC	CASSLEASGLFNEQFF
TRBV6-5	.	.	TRBJ1-6	TGTGCCAGCAGTCCGACTCTTGGGAATTCACCCCTCCACTTT	CASSPTLGNSPLHF
TRBV28	TRBD1	.	TRBJ2-6	TGTGCCACCCGGCGGGGACAGGGGGCGCGAGGGGCCAACGTCCTGACTTTC	CATRRGQGARGANVLTF
TRBV6-5	.	.	TRBJ2-2	TGTGCCAGCAGCCAGACTAGTCCTGGGGAGCTGTTTTTT	CASSQTSPGELFF
TRBV27	TRBD2	.	TRBJ2-1	TGTGCCAGCAGTCTCGCGGGGGGGAAGTACAATGAGCAGTTCTTC	CASSLAGGKYNEQFF
TRBV6-5	TRBD2	.	TRBJ2-5	TGTGCCAGCAGTTACGTCTGGACTAGCACTGAGACCCAGTACTTC	CASSYVWTSTETQYF
TRBV29-1	.	.	TRBJ1-1	TGCAGCTTCCCCTATGGGACTGAAGCTTTCTTT	CSFPYGTEAFF
TRBV14	.	.	TRBJ2-7	TGTGCCAGCAGCCGCGGTTACGAGCAGTACTTC	CASSRGYEQYF
TRBV7-2	.	.	TRBJ2-3	TGTGCCAGCAGCTCCCGCCCCAAGGGCAGCACAGATACGCAGTATTTT	CASSSRPKGSTDTQYF
TRBV11-3	TRBD2	few	TRBJ2-1	TGTGCCAGCAGCCCCTCGACTAGCATGAATGAGCAGTTCTTC	CASSPSTSMNEQFF
TRBV19	.	.	TRBJ1-1	TGTGCCAGTAGTGCCGCCGGAAAGACTGGGAACACTGAAGCTTTCTTT	CASSAAGKTGNTEAFF
TRBV9	.	.	TRBJ2-5	TGTGCCAGCGAGGGGTTCGGGGCCCAGTACTTC	CASEGFGAQYF
TRBV13	TRBD1	.	TRBJ1-1	TGTGCCAGCAGCTTACAGGGGGTCACTGAAGCTTTCTTT	CASSLQGVTEAFF
TRBV11-2	.	.	TRBJ2-3	TGTGCCAGCAGCTTTGCTAGTGGGGGCACAGATACGCAGTATTTT	CASSFASGGTDTQYF
TRBV25-1	.	.	TRBJ2-5	TGTGCCAGCAGTGAAATAGAAGTGGTTTTTAATTTTGAGACCCAGTACTTC	CASSEIEVVFNFETQYF
TRBV27	TRBD1	.	TRBJ1-5	TGTGCCAGCAGATCCGGGACAGGGGTTCAGCCCCAGCATTTT	CASRSGTGVQPQHF
TRBV11-2	.	.	TRBJ1-2	TGTGCCAGCAGCTCTGGGGGGACACCATCTATCTACACCTTC	CASSSGGTPSIYTF
TRBV28	TRBD1	once	TRBJ1-2	TGTGCCAGCAGTTCAAGCAGGGGGTACGGCTACACCTTC	CASSSSRGYGYTF